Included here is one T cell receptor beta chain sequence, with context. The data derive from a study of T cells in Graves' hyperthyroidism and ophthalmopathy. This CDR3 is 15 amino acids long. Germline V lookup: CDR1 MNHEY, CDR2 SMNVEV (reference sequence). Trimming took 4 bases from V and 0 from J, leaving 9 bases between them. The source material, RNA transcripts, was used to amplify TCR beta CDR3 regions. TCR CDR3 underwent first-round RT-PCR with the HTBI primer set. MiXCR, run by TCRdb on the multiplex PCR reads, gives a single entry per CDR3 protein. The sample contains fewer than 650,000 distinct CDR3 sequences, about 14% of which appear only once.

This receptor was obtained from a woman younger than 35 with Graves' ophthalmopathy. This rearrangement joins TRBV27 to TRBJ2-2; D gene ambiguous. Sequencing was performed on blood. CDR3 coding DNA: TGTGCCAGCAGTTGGGTAGGATCGAACACCGGGGAGCTGTTTTTT. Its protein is CASSWVGSNTGELFF.